One and the same sample provided the 10 T cell receptor beta chains below, sequenced in a study of cytomegalovirus exposure and HLA in healthy donors. 13 Jbeta primers and 60 Vbeta primers were used for the PCR. Assay: immunoSEQ multiplex PCR; the TCRdb copy retains only in-frame clones and omits some. Among roughly 150,000 clones listed, roughly 75% were seen once. The source material was PBMCs. The origin of the receptors is a young man in good health and CMV-seropositive.

The chain carries TRBV18 and TRBJ2-2, with a weak D call TRBD2 (5 bases). The CDR3 is 15 residues long. Germline-derived CDR1 and CDR2 are KGHSH and LQKENI. V shed 0 bases and J shed 1 base, with 6 bases lying between them. The CDR3 loop is CASSPPGRNTGELFF. CDR3 nucleotides: TGTGCCAGCTCACCACCGGGGAGGAACACCGGGGAGCTGTTTTTT.

The chain employs TRBV10-2 and TRBJ1-5, with D hard to call. The CDR3 loop spans 14 amino acids. The ends were cut back, 5 bases at V and 4 bases at J, with 12 bases in the middle. Germline values: CDR1 WSHSY, CDR2 SAAADI. DNA for the CDR3: TGCGCCAGCAGTAGTTTGATGGCAAATCAGCCCCAGCATTTT. This sequence encodes CASSSLMANQPQHF.

This clone has only one observation. The rearrangement links TRBV27 to TRBJ2-3; possibly TRBD2 for D (5 bases). V lost 2 bases, J lost 3 bases, and 9 bases lay in between. The germline V gene encodes CDR1 MNHEY and CDR2 SMNVEV (reference sequence). The CDR3 runs 14 residues. This CDR3 reads CASSLGGPTDTQYF. The CDR3 nucleotides read TGTGCCAGCAGTTTAGGCGGGCCAACAGATACGCAGTATTTT.

V is TRBV7-2 and J is TRBJ1-2; D gene unclear. Germline V gene sequence: CDR1 SGHTA, CDR2 FQGNSA. The CDR3 covers 10 residues. V was cut by 6 bases and J by 5 bases, with 4 bases left in between. This CDR3 is CASRLYGYTF. The CDR3 DNA is TGTGCCAGCAGGCTATATGGCTACACCTTC.

The chain carries TRBV2 and TRBJ1-4, with 10 nucleotides matching TRBD1. This CDR3 comprises 19 residues. V was clipped by 5 bases and J by 8 bases; unmatched bases: 20. The V gene's germline CDR1 is SNHLY and CDR2 FYNNEI. The CDR3, as DNA: TGTGCCAGCAGTTGGATCCCGGGACAGGGGCCTAGCCTCAGGGAAAAACTGTTTTTT. Its protein product is CASSWIPGQGPSLREKLFF.

The chain employs TRBV5-6 and TRBJ2-1; 8 nucleotides align to TRBD2. Per the germline V gene, CDR1 is SGHDT and CDR2 is YYEEEE. The junction had 18 bases not matched to a gene; V was cut back by 4 bases and J by 3 bases. This CDR3 has 19 residues. CDR3 sequence (DNA): TGTGCCAGCAGCCCTTTAGAAAGCGGGAGAAATACTAACTACAATGAGCAGTTCTTC. Translating gives CASSPLESGRNTNYNEQFF.

CDR3 nucleotides: TGTGCCAGCAGGCGGACAGGCAGGAATCAGCCCCAGCATTTT. Translated, it gives CASRRTGRNQPQHF. The chain is built from TRBV6-5 and TRBJ1-5; 7 nucleotides align to TRBD1. The germline V gene has CDR1 MNHEY and CDR2 SVGAGI. This CDR3 has 14 residues. The trim removed 6 bases at V and 4 bases at J, leaving 6 bases unmatched.

This clone appeared a few times. The chain has TRBV7-6 and TRBJ2-7, with TRBD2 identical over 8 bases. The CDR3 extends over 17 amino acids. Per germline, CDR1 SGHVS and CDR2 FNYEAQ. With V trimmed by 0 bases and J by 0 bases, 7 bases remained unmatched. Here the CDR3 reads CASSLAPSGSFSYEQYF. In DNA, the CDR3 is TGTGCCAGCAGCTTAGCGCCCAGCGGGAGTTTCTCCTACGAGCAGTACTTC.

The chain is built from TRBV7-9 and TRBJ2-3, with 10 bases aligning to TRBD2. J was trimmed by 3 bases and V by 7 bases; bases with no gene match: 1. Germline values: CDR1 SEHNR, CDR2 FQNEAQ (reference sequence). This CDR3 comprises 13 residues. The CDR3 nucleotides read TGTGCCAGCATGACTAGCGGGACAGATACGCAGTATTTT. Translated, it gives CASMTSGTDTQYF.

The chain combines TRBV7-9 with TRBJ2-2, with D hard to call. The germline V gene encodes CDR1 SEHNR and CDR2 FQNEAQ (reference sequence). Trimming stripped 1 base from V and 6 bases from J, with 6 bases between. The length of the CDR3 is 13 residues. The chain's CDR3 is CASSLVAAGELFF. CDR3 sequence (DNA): TGTGCCAGCAGCTTAGTTGCGGCCGGGGAGCTGTTTTTT.